The clone carrying this T cell receptor beta chain came up a few times. TCR alpha and beta CDR3 regions were amplified from RNA using iRepertoire nested multiplex PCR. A single record per CDR3 protein comes from TCRdb applying MiXCR to the multiplex PCR reads. The sample has about 130,000 distinct CDR3 sequences, around 23% seen once. The source of the sample is a study of glioma-infiltrating T cells. Trimming shortened V by 7 bases and J by 0 bases, and 18 bases separated the two germline ends. The CDR3 runs to 16 residues. Germline V gene lookup returns CDR1 MGHRA and CDR2 YSYEKL. The sequenced sample was glioma tissue, nonneoplastic brain tissue, or PBMCs (not recorded which). The rearrangement uses TRBV4-1 and TRBJ1-1; maybe TRBD1 (6 bases). This sequence was found in a human donor with low-grade glioma or glioblastoma, undergoing nonglioma brain surgery, or in good health (not recorded which). The CDR3 protein is CASNQRAGHLNTEAFF. The CDR3 bases are TGCGCCAGCAACCAGAGGGCGGGACATCTGAACACTGAAGCTTTCTTT.